This entry lists 29 T cell receptor beta chains sequenced from one sample in a study of prognosis after radiotherapy for stage I lung cancer. Two-round multiplex PCR on genomic DNA was the method by which TCR beta CDR3 was amplified. It was primers specific to each TRBV and TRBJ gene that first-round PCR used. Each CDR3 protein gets one entry after TCRdb re-called the multiplex PCR reads with MiXCR. This sample has roughly 30,000 distinct CDR3 sequences, with 34% found just once. This specimen consisted of PBMCs, obtained before or after stereotactic body radiation therapy (not recorded which). The source is a donor over 45 with non-small cell lung cancer.

A few counts support this clonotype. This could be a read error, since a much larger clone is one nucleotide away. The chain joins TRBV24-1 to TRBJ2-7; D is unresolved. This CDR3 is built from 15 residues. Germline V gives CDR1 KGHDR, CDR2 SFDVKD. Trimming left V 3 bases short and J 3 bases short, with 14 bases between. The CDR3 bases are TGTGCCACCAGTGATCCTATGACGGCAGGCTACGAGCAGTACTTC. Encoded protein: CATSDPMTAGYEQYF.

This clonotype has ten or more counts. The rearrangement uses TRBV20-1 and TRBJ1-5, with TRBD1 matching over 8 bases. The CDR3 contains 12 residues. The J segment lost 7 bases and the V segment lost 6 bases, leaving 5 bases of the junction unmatched. Germline lookup yields CDR1 DFQATT and CDR2 SNEGSKA (reference sequence). The DNA for the CDR3 is TGCAGTGCCGCGACAGGGGACCAGCCCCAGCATTTT. Protein product: CSAATGDQPQHF.

This clonotype appeared a single time. This chain uses TRBV7-9 with TRBJ2-3; 8 bases align to TRBD2. The CDR3 contains 16 residues. The junction had 6 bases not matched to a gene; V was cut back by 2 bases and J by 2 bases. Germline V gene sequence: CDR1 SEHNR, CDR2 FQNEAQ (reference sequence). DNA for the CDR3: TGTGCCAGCAGCTTAAGGGGACTAGGATCCACAGATACGCAGTATTTT. Protein sequence: CASSLRGLGSTDTQYF.

The chain has TRBV29-1 and TRBJ2-2, with a tentative D call TRBD2 (6 bases). Germline CDR1 reads SQVTM; CDR2 reads ANQGSEA. V was clipped by 5 bases and J by 5 bases, with 12 bases between them. This CDR3 is 13 amino acids long. This chain's CDR3 is CSVLEGFTGELFF. Written as DNA, the CDR3 is TGCAGCGTTCTGGAGGGGTTTACCGGGGAGCTGTTTTTT.

V and J are TRBV27 and TRBJ2-2; 7 positions match TRBD2. Trimming took 1 base from V and 6 from J; bases not matched to a gene: 5. Germline CDR1 is MNHEY and CDR2 is SMNVEV (reference sequence). CDR3 size: 15 residues. In nucleotides, the CDR3 is TGTGCCAGCAGTTTATGGGACTATTCATCCGGGGAGCTGTTTTTT. It yields the protein CASSLWDYSSGELFF.

This clonotype is medium-sized within its sample. The chain has TRBV11-2 and TRBJ1-2; D uncertain. This CDR3 is built from 15 residues. Trimming stripped 6 bases from V and 0 bases from J, with 14 bases between. Looked up from germline, CDR1 is SGHAT and CDR2 is FQNNGV. Here the CDR3 reads CASRISVVANYGYTF. CDR3 nucleotides: TGTGCCAGCAGAATTTCTGTGGTAGCTAACTATGGCTACACCTTC.

This clonotype showed up just once. Germline is not matched at one junction end, which may reflect a read error. The V call is TRBV5-1, the J call TRBJ1-5; D may be TRBD1 (6 bases). The CDR3 sequence is 15 residues long. The germline V gene encodes CDR1 SGHRS and CDR2 YFSETQ. The CDR3 spells CASSLGSDRYQPRHF. The DNA of the CDR3 is TGCGCCAGCAGCTTGGGTTCCGACAGGTATCAGCCCCGGCACTTT.

Regarding this clonotype: A much larger clonotype is one base distant, so this may be a read error. The V gene is TRBV6-2 or TRBV6-3, the J gene TRBJ2-2, with D possibly TRBD1 on 5 matching bases. Germline CDR1 reads MNHEY; CDR2 reads SVGEGT. The CDR3 extends over 15 amino acids. The CDR3 DNA is TGTGCCAGCAGTTACTACCAGGGTAACACCGAGGAGCTGTTTTTT. Its translation is CASSYYQGNTEELFF.

This clonotype has a count of ten or more. The chain uses TRBV6-1 and TRBJ1-5; D gene ambiguous. The germline CDR1 and CDR2 sequences are MNHNS and SASEGT. The CDR3 sequence is 15 residues long. V lost 6 bases to trimming and J lost 3 bases, with 15 bases between them. CDR3 sequence reads: CASRTEEFYNQPQHF. DNA of the CDR3: TGTGCCAGCAGAACAGAAGAGTTTTACAATCAGCCCCAGCATTTT.

The rearrangement uses TRBV7-2 and TRBJ1-6; unclear D gene. The V end was cut by 5 bases, the J end by 11 bases, with 19 bases between. Germline CDR1 and CDR2: SGHTA and FQGNSA. The CDR3 has 15 residues. Written as DNA, the CDR3 is TGTGCCAGCAGCCAATGGACGGCGCGCGGAGCACCCCTCCACTTT. This encodes CASSQWTARGAPLHF.

The table lists this clonotype with many counts. This chain uses TRBV15 with TRBJ1-4; tentative D call: TRBD1 (5 bases). Germline V gene sequence: CDR1 LNHNV, CDR2 YYDKDF (reference sequence). V dropped 0 bases and J dropped 3 bases, with 14 bases sitting between them. The CDR3 has 17 amino acids. The DNA for the CDR3 is TGTGCCACCAGCAGAGATCTCGGGGGAAGTGCTAATGAAAAACTGTTTTTT. It encodes CATSRDLGGSANEKLFF.

Comment on this clonotype: The junction and the germline gene differ at one end; a read error may be behind it. The CDR3 loop is CASSISAGGSFEQYF. Here the CDR3 DNA reads TGTGCCAGTAGTATTTCGGCGGGGGGAAGTTTCGAGCAGTACTTT. V is TRBV19 and J is TRBJ2-7; 8 nucleotides line up with TRBD2. Germline V gives CDR1 LNHDA, CDR2 SQIVND (reference sequence). This CDR3 is 15 amino acids long.

The sample holds many counts of this clonotype. The chain combines TRBV4-1 with TRBJ1-1; possibly TRBD1 for D (6 bases). The CDR3 consists of 14 residues. Trimming cost V 4 bases and J 3 bases, with 12 bases left between them. The germline CDR1 and CDR2 sequences are MGHRA and YSYEKL. The CDR3 DNA reads TGCGCCAGCAGCCTCGTACAGGGTTACACTGAAGCTTTCTTT. This gives the protein CASSLVQGYTEAFF.

This clonotype occurred many times. The chain carries TRBV11-1 and TRBJ2-1; 9 bases line up with TRBD2. V lost 5 bases, J lost 6 bases, and 11 bases stayed unmatched. CDR3 size: 16 residues. The germline gives CDR1 SGHAT, CDR2 FQDESV (reference sequence). CDR3 sequence: CASSHSTSGTPNEQFF. The CDR3 DNA sequence: TGTGCCAGCAGCCACTCGACTAGCGGTACCCCCAATGAGCAGTTCTTC.

This sequence joins TRBV5-1 and TRBJ2-2; TRBD2 aligns across 9 bases. Germline V gene sequence: CDR1 SGHRS, CDR2 YFSETQ. Trimming cost V 0 bases and J 6 bases; bases outside gene matches: 6. The CDR3 spans 16 residues. The CDR3 DNA follows: TGCGCCAGCAGCTTGGAGGCTAGCGGGGAATCCGGGGAGCTGTTTTTT. It translates to CASSLEASGESGELFF.

This clonotype was found many times. V usage is TRBV6-1 and J usage is TRBJ1-1; 9 bases align to TRBD1. The V segment lost 5 bases and the J segment 0 bases; nucleotides outside the gene matches: 10. The CDR3 is 17 amino acids. Looked up from germline, CDR1 is MNHNS and CDR2 is SASEGT. CDR3 residues: CASSPDRGEFMNTEAFF. CDR3 in DNA: TGTGCCAGCAGTCCTGACAGGGGGGAATTCATGAACACTGAAGCTTTCTTT.

A note on this clonotype: A read error likely explains this, since a far larger clone differs by one base. V usage is TRBV6-2 or TRBV6-3 and J usage is TRBJ1-1; 7 nucleotides align to TRBD1. V lost 10 bases to trimming and J lost 3 bases; unmatched junction nucleotides: 8. There are 13 residues in the CDR3. Germline V gene sequence: CDR1 MNHEY, CDR2 SVGEGT. The DNA for the CDR3 is TGTGCCAACAGATTCGACAGGGACACTGAAGCTTTCTTT. Its protein is CANRFDRDTEAFF.

Concerning this clonotype itself: Since a much larger clone is just one base distant, this may be a read error. The chain combines TRBV5-1 with TRBJ1-1; possibly TRBD1 for D (5 bases). CDR3 length: 14 amino acids. Trimming pared 2 bases from V and 7 bases from J, leaving 15 bases between. Germline assignment: CDR1 SGHRS and CDR2 YFSETQ. The CDR3 protein is CASSFVPGGVEAFF. The CDR3 region has the DNA TGCGCCAGCAGCTTTGTGCCGGGGGGAGTTGAAGCTTTCTTT.

As for this clonotype: This may be a read error: a much more frequent sequence differs by one nucleotide. V usage is TRBV11-2 and J usage is TRBJ1-1, with D possibly being TRBD1 (6 bases). In germline, CDR1 is SGHAT, CDR2 FQNNGV. Trimming took off 3 bases at V and 11 bases at J, with 16 bases between the two ends. CDR3 length: 13 residues. CDR3 loop: CASSFVRGGEAFF. CDR3 in DNA: TGTGCCAGCAGCTTCGTAAGGGGGGGGGAGGCTTTCTTT.

Relative to its sample, this clonotype is medium-sized. V and J are TRBV12-3 or TRBV12-4 and TRBJ2-1; TRBD2 aligns across 7 bases. V was clipped by 5 bases and J by 1 base; unmatched bases: 2. The CDR3 length is 14 residues. CDR3 bases: TGTGCCAGCAGTGGGGGGGGGTCCTACAATGAGCAGTTCTTC. Its protein is CASSGGGSYNEQFF.

This clonotype was seen many times. The chain is built from TRBV12-3 or TRBV12-4 and TRBJ1-5; D not resolved. Trimming pared 0 bases from V and 5 bases from J, leaving 8 bases between. This CDR3 has 14 residues. This chain's CDR3 is CASSLAGRHQPQHF. For the CDR3, the DNA is TGTGCCAGCAGTTTAGCAGGGCGACATCAGCCCCAGCATTTT.

This clonotype was detected many times. This rearrangement joins TRBV27 to TRBJ1-2; the D is unclear. V lost 5 bases and J 2 bases, leaving 9 bases between the germline ends. There are 13 residues in the CDR3. Germline-derived CDR1 and CDR2 are MNHEY and SMNVEV (reference sequence). For the CDR3, the DNA is TGTGCCAGCAGTCTTTCAGTGAACTATGGCTACACCTTC. As protein: CASSLSVNYGYTF.

This clonotype was counted many times. A much larger clone is a single base away; this may be a read error. The CDR3 nucleotides are TGTGCCAGCAGTTCAGCCGGGGAGCTGTTTTTT. Translating gives CASSSAGELFF. V and J are TRBV12-3 or TRBV12-4 and TRBJ2-2; D unresolved. The germline V and J ends were trimmed by 4 bases and 6 bases, with 3 bases remaining between them. CDR3 size: 11 residues.

This clonotype was counted ten times or more. V is TRBV6-2 or TRBV6-3 and J is TRBJ2-5; 10 bases map to TRBD1. Unmatched junction bases numbered 15, after V lost 7 bases and J lost 4 bases. The germline V gene has CDR1 MNHEY and CDR2 SVGEGT. The CDR3 consists of 17 residues. The CDR3: CASMRDRGLMMRETQYF. The CDR3 DNA reads TGTGCCAGCATGCGGGACAGGGGTTTAATGATGCGAGAGACCCAGTACTTC.

This clonotype is labeled as medium-sized (0.01 to 0.1%). This chain joins TRBV6-2 or TRBV6-3 and TRBJ2-7; 7 bases line up with TRBD1. Germline V lookup: CDR1 MNHEY, CDR2 SVGEGT. Losses at the gene ends were 5 bases for V and 2 bases for J; bases not matched to a gene: 3. The CDR3 consists of 13 residues. The DNA of the CDR3 is TGTGCCAGCAGTACAGGGGATCCCTACGAGCAGTACTTC. It translates to CASSTGDPYEQYF.

This clonotype was counted ten times or more. The chain couples TRBV6-2 or TRBV6-3 to TRBJ2-2; 8 bases align to TRBD2. CDR1 and CDR2 from the germline V gene are MNHEY and SVGEGT. The CDR3 length is 14 residues. Trimming took 1 base from V and 8 from J; bases not matched to a gene: 3. CDR3: CASSYLAGTGELFF. The DNA for the CDR3 is TGTGCCAGCAGTTACTTAGCGGGAACGGGGGAGCTGTTTTTT.

The sample holds a few counts of this clonotype. One base away lies a much larger clone, so this may be a sequencing read error. The rearrangement joins TRBV5-1 to TRBJ2-1; D is unresolved. Germline CDR1 SGHRS, CDR2 YFSETQ. Trimming took off 2 bases at V and 8 bases at J, with 5 bases between the two ends. CDR3 length: 11 amino acids. The CDR3 reads CASSFVDEQFF. CDR3 in DNA: TGCGCCAGCAGCTTCGTGGATGAGCAGTTCTTC.

This clonotype appeared many times. The chain joins TRBV18 to TRBJ2-3, with TRBD1 identical over 8 bases. This CDR3 has 16 amino acids. CDR1 KGHSH and CDR2 LQKENI come from the germline V gene. V was clipped by 1 base and J by 1 base; unmatched bases: 4. CDR3 nucleotide sequence: TGTGCCAGCTCACCACTCAGGGGGCTGGGCACAGATACGCAGTATTTT. It codes for CASSPLRGLGTDTQYF.

To note about this clonotype: A much larger clone lies a single base off, so this may be a read error. This chain links TRBV6-2 or TRBV6-3 with TRBJ1-1; D gene ambiguous. The germline V and J ends were trimmed by 0 bases and 5 bases, with 10 bases remaining between them. The CDR3 runs to 14 residues. Germline V lookup: CDR1 MNHEY, CDR2 SVGEGT. The CDR3 loop is CASSYSAGWTEAFF. The CDR3 DNA sequence: TGTGCCAGCAGTTACTCCGCAGGATGGACTGAAGCTTTCTTT.